This TCR beta chain was identified in a study of blood T cell repertoires in COVID-19. For the study at large: Samples representing acute and convalescent COVID-19 were sourced from the United States, Italy and Spain. Sources were T cells, B-cell-depleted T cells, or PBMCs; the material itself was cDNA or gDNA.

The CDR3 sequence is 14 residues long. In the source study's methods: Reference gene primer amplification yielded estimated nucleated cell counts. The table came from immunoSEQ multiplex PCR; TCRdb's copy has only in-frame clones and leaves some out. V and J calls and clone size are those listed in that table; D and trimming were worked out from the DNA. Of nearly 200,000 clones detected, around four fifths appear once; the ten largest clones hold roughly 20%. The material sequenced was peripheral blood. The gene calls are TRBV12-1 and TRBJ2-2; the table's D call, TRBD2, was not checked against the DNA. TRBV12-1 is an annotated pseudogene. The clonotype comes from a human donor in a cohort sampled during active COVID-19. CDR3 in DNA: TGTGCCAGCCTGGGGGGAGGGAACACCGGGGAGCTGTTTTTT. Its protein product is CASLGGGNTGELFF.